This T cell receptor (beta chain) originates from a study of regulatory T cells in long-lasting Graves disease. Overall study context: For under 3 months, newly diagnosed Graves' patients had been taking antithyroid drugs. Findings and limits, study-wide: Accuracy may have been reduced by the small sample size.

V lost 0 bases, J lost 4 bases, and 9 bases lay in between. This CDR3 is built from 14 residues. Germline CDR1 reads MNHEY; CDR2 reads SVGAGI. To note about this clonotype: Its antigen is as yet unknown.

The time point: newly diagnosed GD, antithyroid drugs for less than 3 months. From PBMCs, RNA was extracted and then used to make the TCR library. Arm-PCR of CDR3 regions with iRepertoire HTBI primers generated TCR beta libraries. TCRdb called the multiplex PCR reads again in MiXCR, with one record for every CDR3 protein. The table shows 200,000 to 250,000 distinct CDR3 sequences, with 20% to 25% occurring only once. The specimen comprised peripheral blood mononuclear cells (PBMCs), sampled at new diagnosis, from a patient treated with antithyroid drugs. The V gene is TRBV6-5, the J gene TRBJ1-2; D is possibly TRBD1 (6 bases). The TCR was taken from a female donor with Graves disease. CDR3 nucleotides: TGTGCCAGCAGTTACTCTCAGGGGTCCTATGGCTACACCTTC. This codes for CASSYSQGSYGYTF.